What follows are 13 T cell receptor beta chains derived from one specimen sequenced in a study of blood T cell repertoires in COVID-19. Sequenced by immunoSEQ multiplex PCR; TCRdb stores in-frame clones only, minus some. The data contain about 220,000 clones, 65% to 90% of them singletons. The sequenced sample consisted of peripheral blood. The receptors here all came from a woman in her sixties or seventies with COVID-19, enrolled during active disease.

The rearrangement links TRBV2 to TRBJ2-7, with no clear D. This CDR3 region has 10 residues. V lost 6 bases to trimming and J lost 7 bases, with 7 bases between them. CDR1 is SNHLY and CDR2 is FYNNEI in the germline V gene. For the CDR3, the DNA is TGTGCCAGCAGCTTTCGGGAGCAGTACTTC. It specifies CASSFREQYF.

This chain uses TRBV6-5 with TRBJ2-3; TRBD2 agrees at 9 bases. V trimming: 2 bases; J trimming: 7 bases; junction bases outside the gene matches: 7. There are 15 residues in the CDR3. In germline, CDR1 is MNHEY, CDR2 SVGAGI. CDR3 residues: CASSYTAGGPYTQYF. Here the CDR3 DNA reads TGTGCCAGCAGTTACACCGCGGGAGGGCCATATACGCAGTATTTT.

In its sample, this clone was seen once. The chain is built from TRBV7-3 and TRBJ1-3; D not resolved. Per the germline V gene, CDR1 is SGHTA and CDR2 is FQGTGA. The CDR3 runs 14 residues. V shed 2 bases and J shed 2 bases, with 7 bases lying between them. The CDR3: CASSLPEPGNTIYF. For the CDR3, the DNA is TGTGCCAGCAGCTTACCGGAGCCTGGAAACACCATATATTTT.

The chain couples TRBV4-2 to TRBJ2-3, with unresolved D. Germline CDR1 is LGHNA and CDR2 is YNFKEQ. The CDR3 is made up of 14 amino acids. Trimming took off 3 bases at V and 6 bases at J, with 13 bases between the two ends. The CDR3 here is CASSQSPVTDTQYF. The CDR3 nucleotides are TGTGCCAGCAGCCAGAGCCCCGTAACGGATACGCAGTATTTT.

The CDR3 is CASSLSGKSSYNSPLHF. As DNA, the CDR3 is TGTGCCAGCAGCTTATCGGGGAAGAGCTCCTATAATTCACCCCTCCACTTT. The V and J genes are TRBV7-2 and TRBJ1-6, with D unresolved. Per the germline V gene, CDR1 is SGHTA and CDR2 is FQGNSA. With 2 bases removed from V and 0 bases from J, the gap between germline ends came to 11 bases. There are 17 residues in the CDR3.

This clone was seen just once. The CDR3 loop is CASSSFGTGLYNEQFF. In DNA form, the CDR3 reads TGTGCCAGCAGTTCTTTCGGGACAGGGCTTTACAATGAGCAGTTCTTC. The rearrangement uses TRBV6-5 and TRBJ2-1; 9 nucleotides match TRBD1. The CDR3 extends over 16 amino acids. Germline V gene lookup returns CDR1 MNHEY and CDR2 SVGAGI. J was trimmed by 4 bases and V by 4 bases; bases with no gene match: 8.

This rearrangement joins TRBV6-1 to TRBJ2-2; 13 nucleotides align to TRBD2. V trimming: 4 bases; J trimming: 4 bases; junction bases outside the gene matches: 6. The V gene's germline CDR1 is MNHNS and CDR2 SASEGT. The CDR3 runs 17 residues. CDR3 residues: CASSGTSGRRGTGELFF. CDR3 sequence (DNA): TGTGCCAGCAGTGGGACTAGCGGGAGAAGGGGCACCGGGGAGCTGTTTTTT.

This sequence joins TRBV6-5 and TRBJ1-3, with D possibly being TRBD1 (6 bases). The V end lost 2 bases, the J end lost 0 bases, and 8 bases lay between the germline ends. This CDR3 spans 15 amino acids. From germline, CDR1 is MNHEY and CDR2 SVGAGI. The CDR3 is CASSYGGLSGNTIYF. CDR3 nucleotide sequence: TGTGCCAGCAGTTACGGGGGCCTCTCTGGAAACACCATATATTTT.

This chain joins TRBV11-1 and TRBJ2-1; possible D gene TRBD1, 5 bases. This CDR3 comprises 12 residues. With 4 bases removed from V and 4 bases from J, the gap between germline ends came to 5 bases. The germline V gene has CDR1 SGHAT and CDR2 FQDESV (reference sequence). The CDR3 sequence is CASSSGYNEQFF. CDR3 DNA: TGTGCCAGCAGCTCAGGGTACAATGAGCAGTTCTTC.

The chain links TRBV5-1 to TRBJ1-2; possible D gene TRBD1, 5 bases. CDR3 length: 13 residues. Looked up from germline, CDR1 is SGHRS and CDR2 is YFSETQ. The V end was cut by 1 base, the J end by 6 bases, with 10 bases between. For the CDR3, the DNA is TGCGCCAGCAGCTTGACCCGGGGGAATGGCTACACCTTC. It is translated as CASSLTRGNGYTF.

The chain has TRBV6-5 and TRBJ2-5, with D maybe TRBD1 (5 bases). CDR3 length equals 15 residues. V dropped 2 bases and J dropped 5 bases, with 15 bases sitting between them. Germline loops: CDR1 MNHEY, CDR2 SVGAGI. The CDR3 DNA is TGTGCCAGCAGTTACGGGCAGGGCCCCGGGGAGACCCAGTACTTC. Amino acid sequence: CASSYGQGPGETQYF.

V usage is TRBV11-2 and J usage is TRBJ1-1; D might be TRBD1 (5 bases). The germline V gene encodes CDR1 SGHAT and CDR2 FQNNGV. V shed 0 bases and J shed 1 base, with 15 bases lying between them. The CDR3 extends over 17 amino acids. The CDR3 DNA follows: TGTGCCAGCAGCTTAGATCTGAGGTTCACAGGGAACACTGAAGCTTTCTTT. Protein product: CASSLDLRFTGNTEAFF.

This chain joins TRBV11-2 and TRBJ1-4; 7 nucleotides match TRBD1. The length of the CDR3 is 15 residues. J lost 8 bases, V lost 5 bases, and 11 bases had no gene match. Germline CDR1 and CDR2: SGHAT and FQNNGV. In DNA form, the CDR3 reads TGTGCCAGCAGCCCGCGACAGGGAGAGTGGGAAAAACTGTTTTTT. Protein: CASSPRQGEWEKLFF.